This T cell receptor beta chain was identified during a study of regulatory T cells in long-lasting Graves disease (dated by TCRdb to the early 2020s). As for the study more broadly: In the newly diagnosed Graves' disease group, patients had been taking antithyroid drugs for less than 3 months. The study was conducted in China and was registered as a clinical trial. This study used TCR sequencing and RNA sequencing of peripheral blood to compare persistent Graves' disease patients against newly diagnosed Graves' disease patients. A total of about 35 samples underwent TCR sequencing, from some 13 patients with persistent Graves' disease and approximately 20 patients with newly diagnosed Graves' disease.

What the research found in general, with its limitations: The authors acknowledged the small sample size as a limitation that may reduce accuracy. Sequencing and analysis were limited to the TCR beta chain. Compared with newly diagnosed patients, patients with persistent Graves' disease had lower TCR Shannon entropy and fewer highly expanded clones, which suggests clonal expansion. Persistent patients shared more public clonotypes among themselves (approximately 2,500) than newly diagnosed patients did (approximately 970). Because the primary lesion, thyroid tissue, could not be accessed, the study looked at peripheral blood alone.

In its sample, this clonotype was seen many times. No cognate antigen has been identified for it. No base quality values were provided; no much bigger clone lies one nucleotide off. The meaning of the sample's time point label: newly diagnosed GD, antithyroid drugs for less than 3 months. RNA was extracted from PBMCs in TRIzol for both TCR sequencing and RNA sequencing. The diagnosis of Graves' disease was made according to American Thyroid Association guidelines. The patients came from an endocrinology department in Xi'an, China. Each patient gave approximately 8.8 milliliters of peripheral blood, collected in an EDTA anticoagulant tube. PBMCs were isolated by Ficoll Paque Plus density gradient separation without further T cell sorting. An Agilent 2100 Bioanalyzer and agarose gel were used to assess RNA quality, and a NanoDrop 2000 was used to measure RNA concentration. Libraries were prepared through multiplex PCR. The instrument given in TCRdb is Illumina HiSeq 4000. TCR beta libraries were built with iRepertoire HTBI primers and Arm-PCR amplification of CDR3 regions. Before sequencing, the PCR products underwent gel purification. Per the source publication's procedure: A total of some 60 TRBV and more than twelve TRBJ segments were identified across samples and were used for gene usage analysis of CDR3 amino acid clonotypes. COPE and FqMerger were used to merge the filtered high-quality paired reads into contigs. BLAST was used to align contigs to IMGT TRBV, TRBD and TRBJ reference genes, and CDR3 was defined according to IMGT. Any clonotype with a frequency above 0.1% was classified as a highly expanded clone. Repertoire diversity was measured by Shannon entropy, and V-J evenness by the Gini coefficient. Clonotypes shared by more than one individual were considered public. TCRdb cleaned the public reads at Q25 with fastp, built clones with MiXCR and kept in-frame beta chains. Rows with one shared CDR3 protein collapse into an entry with the most common genes and DNA. TCRdb assigned the V and J calls; the authors' analysis was not used. This sample gives about 620,000 distinct CDR3 sequences in total; 15% to 20% of them show up just once. In total, the top ten clones hold about 17% of the sample.

These data also featured in a second study, about T cells in Graves' hyperthyroidism and ophthalmopathy. The second source states: A patient counted as having stable Graves' hyperthyroidism if no progression to ophthalmopathy occurred over 18 months of follow-up. Hyperthyroidism patients were newly diagnosed, had a disease duration of under 2 months, and were aged 18 to 65 years. The study excluded patients with uncontrolled infections, other autoimmune diseases, pregnancy or lactation. Diagnoses relied on clinical symptoms, serum thyroxine and TRAb, thyroid ultrasound and orbital computed tomography. The first round of RT-PCR for the TCR CDR3 was performed with the HTBI primer set and the Qiagen OneStep RT-PCR kit. Blood samples also contained most of the expanded thyroid clonotypes (frequency above 0.001), which suggests that blood repertoires may reflect thyroid immune responses. A model built on a 13 V-J signature distinguished ophthalmopathy from stable hyperthyroidism, reaching about 88% sensitivity and 81.08% specificity in cross-validation and 80%/75% in testing. In validation, the model predicted progression to ophthalmopathy with around 71% sensitivity and over 72% specificity, a median of approximately 6.7 months before onset. To identify TCR V-J signatures that set the groups apart, the researchers used a discovery cohort of 100 patients, made up of 43 with Graves' ophthalmopathy and some 55 with stable Graves' hyperthyroidism. Whether ophthalmopathy could be predicted prospectively was tested in an independent validation cohort made up of approximately 19 hyperthyroidism patients plus 17 patients who later progressed to ophthalmopathy. For training and testing, the 95 to 100 patients in the discovery cohort were randomly divided in a 7:3 ratio. In about six Graves' hyperthyroidism patients, the study also compared T-cell repertoires from thyroid tissue with T-cell repertoires from blood. Once sampling was done, hyperthyroidism patients were given methimazole at a starting dose of 30 mg daily, whereas ophthalmopathy patients were given high-dose intravenous methylprednisolone. Libraries were constructed in a second round of multiplex PCR, after which size selection and purification were performed. Sequencing of the libraries was done on an Illumina HiSeq2000 using paired-end 100 bp reads. SOAPnuke was used to process the raw data, with reads discarded if the reads contained adapters or uncalled bases, had a mean Phred below 15, or lacked an exact constant-primer or identifier match. COPE v1.2.5 was used to merge high-quality paired reads, and clonotypes were defined as unique nucleotide sequences. MiTCR v1.1 was used to align the clonotypes against IMGT TRBV, TRBD and TRBJ reference segments. The analysis was restricted to V-J combinations with a frequency above 0.0001, which together covered 99.2% of the repertoires. The TCS score was defined as F50 (clonal expansion) divided by E x V (chaos), with BLOSUM62-based TCRdist calculated between CDR3 peptides within each V-J. Welch's t-statistics and random forest reduced around 510 V-J features to some 14, which were used in a naive Bayes classifier (R e1071). Sample size was not statistically predetermined, and blinding of investigators to group allocation was not performed. The paper describes TCR Vbeta CDR3 sequencing of 120 to 150 peripheral blood samples, made up of 43 ophthalmopathy patients, around 78 hyperthyroidism patients and 17 progressor patients.

The clonotype comes from a woman in her twenties or thirties with Graves disease. Donor details come from another sample of the same person, matched by shared clones. The sequenced sample was peripheral blood mononuclear cells (PBMCs), obtained at new diagnosis, from a patient treated with antithyroid drugs.

The DNA sequence is given as TGTGCCAGCAGCTTAGAAGTGGGCGCCGGCAATCAGCCCCAGCATTTT. It specifies CASSLEVGAGNQPQHF. The chain couples TRBV7-2 to TRBJ1-5, with the D gene call left open. V lost 1 base and J lost 2 bases; the stretch between them is 12 bases long. CDR1 and CDR2 were assigned from the germline V gene as SGHTA and FQGNSA. Including cysteine and phenylalanine, the CDR3 has 16 amino acids. Here the CDR3 DNA is all that survives: 48 bases in frame from base 1.